There are a few counts of the clone carrying this TCR beta chain. The antigen remains undetermined. These data come from a study of T cells in localized non-small cell lung cancer. Findings of the study overall: Uninvolved adjacent lung showed higher T cell clonality than tumor. Density of T cells in blood, when higher, went with longer overall survival. Sequencing, confined to only one tumor region, leaves heterogeneity possible. When the top 100 tumor clones were examined, a median approximately 59 of them also appeared in the adjacent lung, which was paired and uninvolved.

CDR1 is SGDLS and CDR2 is YYNGEE in the germline V gene. The CDR3 spans 12 residues. V was pared by 6 bases and J by 2 bases, with 7 bases between. Produced via immunoSEQ multiplex PCR; TCRdb's table is partial and in-frame only. The sample lists 2,500 to 3,000 clones, 28% occurring once. This chain links TRBV9 with TRBJ2-3; D is unresolved. The clonotype originates from a man aged 40 to 70 with stage II squamous cell lung carcinoma. This sample comprised lung tumor tissue, obtained before any cancer treatment. The CDR3 sequence is CASTPATDTQYF. In nucleotides, the CDR3 is TGTGCCAGCACGCCAGCCACAGATACGCAGTATTTT.